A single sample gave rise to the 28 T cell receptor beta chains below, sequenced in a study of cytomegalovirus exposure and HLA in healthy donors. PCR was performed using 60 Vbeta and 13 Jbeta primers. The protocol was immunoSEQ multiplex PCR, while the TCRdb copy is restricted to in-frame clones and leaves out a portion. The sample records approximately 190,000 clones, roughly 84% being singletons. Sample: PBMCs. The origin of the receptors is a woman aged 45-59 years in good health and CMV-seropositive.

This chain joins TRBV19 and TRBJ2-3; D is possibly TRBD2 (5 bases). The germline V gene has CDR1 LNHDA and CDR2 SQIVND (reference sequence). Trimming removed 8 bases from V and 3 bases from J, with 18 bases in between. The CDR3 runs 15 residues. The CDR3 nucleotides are TGTGCCAGTTCCCAAGGGAGATGGGGTACAGATACGCAGTATTTT. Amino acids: CASSQGRWGTDTQYF.

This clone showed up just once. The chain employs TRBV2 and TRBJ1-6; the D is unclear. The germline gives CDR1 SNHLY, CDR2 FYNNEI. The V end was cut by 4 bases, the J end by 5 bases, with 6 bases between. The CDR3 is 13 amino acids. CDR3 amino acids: CASSVQDNSPLHF. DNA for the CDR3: TGTGCCAGCAGTGTGCAGGATAATTCACCCCTCCACTTT.

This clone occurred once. CDR3 residues: CASSPVSGLGETQYF. CDR3 nucleotide sequence: TGTGCCAGCAGCCCAGTCAGCGGGCTGGGGGAGACCCAGTACTTC. The V gene is TRBV11-1, the J gene TRBJ2-5, with D possibly matching TRBD2 (6 bases). CDR3 size: 15 residues. The ends were cut back, 5 bases at V and 5 bases at J, with 18 bases in the middle. CDR1 SGHAT and CDR2 FQDESV come from the germline V gene (reference sequence).

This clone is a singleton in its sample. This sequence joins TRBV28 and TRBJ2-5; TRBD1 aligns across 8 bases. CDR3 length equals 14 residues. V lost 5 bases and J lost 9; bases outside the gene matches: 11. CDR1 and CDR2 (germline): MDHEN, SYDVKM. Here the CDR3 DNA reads TGTGCCAGCAGTACCGGGACAGGAACCTCCCCCCAGTACTTC. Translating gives CASSTGTGTSPQYF.

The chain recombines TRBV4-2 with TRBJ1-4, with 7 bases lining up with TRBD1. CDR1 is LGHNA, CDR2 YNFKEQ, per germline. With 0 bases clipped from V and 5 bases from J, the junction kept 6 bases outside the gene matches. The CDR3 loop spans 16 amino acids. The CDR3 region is CASSQERTRGNEKLFF. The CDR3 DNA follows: TGTGCCAGCAGCCAAGAAAGGACCAGGGGGAATGAAAAACTGTTTTTT.

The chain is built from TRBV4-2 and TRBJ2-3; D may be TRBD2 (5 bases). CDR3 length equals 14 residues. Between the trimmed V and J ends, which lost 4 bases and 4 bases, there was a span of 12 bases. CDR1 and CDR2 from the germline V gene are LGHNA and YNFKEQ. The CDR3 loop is CASSRGSPPDTQYF. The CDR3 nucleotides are TGTGCCAGCAGCCGAGGGTCCCCCCCAGATACGCAGTATTTT.

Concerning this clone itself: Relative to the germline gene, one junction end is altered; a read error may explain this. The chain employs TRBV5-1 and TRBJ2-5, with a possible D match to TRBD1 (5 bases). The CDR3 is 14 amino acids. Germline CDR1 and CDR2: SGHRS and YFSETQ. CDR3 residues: CASSFQGLQEAQYF. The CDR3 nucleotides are TGCGCCAGCAGCTTTCAGGGCCTGCAAGAGGCCCAGTACTTC.

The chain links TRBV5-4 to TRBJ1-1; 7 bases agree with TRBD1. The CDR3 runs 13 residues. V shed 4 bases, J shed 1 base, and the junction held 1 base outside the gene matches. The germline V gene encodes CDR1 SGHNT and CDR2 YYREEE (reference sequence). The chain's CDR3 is CASSGTANTEAFF. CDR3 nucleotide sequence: TGTGCCAGCAGCGGGACAGCGAACACTGAAGCTTTCTTT.

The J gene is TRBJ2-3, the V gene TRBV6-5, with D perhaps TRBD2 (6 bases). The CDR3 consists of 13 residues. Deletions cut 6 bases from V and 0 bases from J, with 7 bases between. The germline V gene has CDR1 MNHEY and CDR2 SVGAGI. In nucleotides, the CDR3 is TGTGCCAGCAGCCTAGCGAGCACAGATACGCAGTATTTT. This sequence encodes CASSLASTDTQYF.

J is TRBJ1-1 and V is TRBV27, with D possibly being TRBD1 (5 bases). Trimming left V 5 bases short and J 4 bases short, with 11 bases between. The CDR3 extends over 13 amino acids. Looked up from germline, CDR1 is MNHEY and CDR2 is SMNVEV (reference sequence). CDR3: CASSGLGGTEAFF. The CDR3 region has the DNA TGTGCCAGCAGTGGGTTGGGGGGCACTGAAGCTTTCTTT.

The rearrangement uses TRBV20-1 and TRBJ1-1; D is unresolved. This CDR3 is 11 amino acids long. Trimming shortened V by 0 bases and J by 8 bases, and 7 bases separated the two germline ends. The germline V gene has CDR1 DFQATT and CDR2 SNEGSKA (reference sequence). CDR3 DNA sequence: TGCAGTGCTAGAGATTCCAGGGAAGCTTTCTTT. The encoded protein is CSARDSREAFF.

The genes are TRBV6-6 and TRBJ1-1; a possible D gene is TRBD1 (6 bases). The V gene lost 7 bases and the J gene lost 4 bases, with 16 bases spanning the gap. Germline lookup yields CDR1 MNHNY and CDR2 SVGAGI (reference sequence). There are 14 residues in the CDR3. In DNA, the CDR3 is TGTGCCAGCACCCGCGATGAGGGGGTCACTGAAGCTTTCTTT. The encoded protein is CASTRDEGVTEAFF.

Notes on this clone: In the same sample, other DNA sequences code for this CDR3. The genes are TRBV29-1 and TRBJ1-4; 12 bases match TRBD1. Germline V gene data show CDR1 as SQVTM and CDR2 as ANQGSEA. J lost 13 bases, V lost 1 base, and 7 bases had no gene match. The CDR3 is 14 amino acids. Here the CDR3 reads CSVEGTGQGARLFF. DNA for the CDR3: TGCAGCGTTGAAGGAACGGGACAGGGGGCGCGACTGTTTTTT.

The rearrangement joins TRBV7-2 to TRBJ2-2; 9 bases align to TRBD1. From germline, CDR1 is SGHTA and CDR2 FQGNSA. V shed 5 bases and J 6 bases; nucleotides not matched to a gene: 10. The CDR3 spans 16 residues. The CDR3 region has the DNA TGTGCCAGCAGCCTCACCCCCGGGACAGGGTCCGGGGAGCTGTTTTTT. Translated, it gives CASSLTPGTGSGELFF.

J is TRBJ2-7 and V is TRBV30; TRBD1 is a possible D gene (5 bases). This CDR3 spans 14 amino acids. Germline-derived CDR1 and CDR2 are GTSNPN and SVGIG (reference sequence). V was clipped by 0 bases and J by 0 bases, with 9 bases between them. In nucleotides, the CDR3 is TGTGCCTGGAGTGTAGGGGATAGCTCCTACGAGCAGTACTTC. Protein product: CAWSVGDSSYEQYF.

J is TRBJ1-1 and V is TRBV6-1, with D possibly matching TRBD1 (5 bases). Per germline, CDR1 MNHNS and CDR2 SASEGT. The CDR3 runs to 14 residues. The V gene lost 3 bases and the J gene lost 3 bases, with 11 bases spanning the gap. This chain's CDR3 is CASSDRDRYTEAFF. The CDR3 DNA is TGTGCCAGCAGTGACAGGGATCGTTACACTGAAGCTTTCTTT.

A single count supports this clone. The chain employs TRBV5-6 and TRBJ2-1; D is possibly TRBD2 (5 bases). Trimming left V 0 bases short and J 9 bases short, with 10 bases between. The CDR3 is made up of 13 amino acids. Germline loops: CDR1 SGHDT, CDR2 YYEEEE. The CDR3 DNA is TGTGCCAGCAGCTTGGTAAGCGGTGGTGAGCAGTTCTTC. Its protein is CASSLVSGGEQFF.

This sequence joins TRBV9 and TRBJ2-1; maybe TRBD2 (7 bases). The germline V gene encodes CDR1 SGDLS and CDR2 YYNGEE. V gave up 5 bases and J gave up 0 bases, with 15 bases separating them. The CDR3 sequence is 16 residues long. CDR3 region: CASSLSGGLSYNEQFF. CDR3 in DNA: TGTGCCAGCAGTCTTTCCGGGGGGCTCTCCTACAATGAGCAGTTCTTC.

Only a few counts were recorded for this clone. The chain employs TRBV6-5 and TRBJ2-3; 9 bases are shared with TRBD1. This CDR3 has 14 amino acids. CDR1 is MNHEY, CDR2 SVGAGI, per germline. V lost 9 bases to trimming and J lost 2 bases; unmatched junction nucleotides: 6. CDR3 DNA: TGTGCCAGTACCGGGACAGGGTTCACAGATACGCAGTATTTT. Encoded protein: CASTGTGFTDTQYF.

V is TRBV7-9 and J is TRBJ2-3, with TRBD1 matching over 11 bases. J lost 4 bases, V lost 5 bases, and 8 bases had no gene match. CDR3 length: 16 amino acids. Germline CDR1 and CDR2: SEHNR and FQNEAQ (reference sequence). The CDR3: CASSAGQGAGADTQYF. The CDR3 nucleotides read TGTGCCAGCAGCGCCGGACAGGGGGCTGGTGCAGATACGCAGTATTTT. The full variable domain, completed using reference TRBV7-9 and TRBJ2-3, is DTGVSQNPRHKITKRGQNVTFRCDPISEHNRLYWYRQTLGQGPEFLTYFQNEAQLEKSRLLSDRFSAERPKGSFSTLEIQRTEQGDSAMYLCASSAGQGAGADTQYFGPGTRLTVL.

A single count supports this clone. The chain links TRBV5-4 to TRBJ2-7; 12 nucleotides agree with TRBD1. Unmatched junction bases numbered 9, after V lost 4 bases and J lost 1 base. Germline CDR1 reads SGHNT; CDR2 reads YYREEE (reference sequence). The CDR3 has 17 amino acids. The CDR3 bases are TGTGCCAGCAGCCAATCCGGGACAGGGGGCTTTTCCTACGAGCAGTACTTC. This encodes CASSQSGTGGFSYEQYF.

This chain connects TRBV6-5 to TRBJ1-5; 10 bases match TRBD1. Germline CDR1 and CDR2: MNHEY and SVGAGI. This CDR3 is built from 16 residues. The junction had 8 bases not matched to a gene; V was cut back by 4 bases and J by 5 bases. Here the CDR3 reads CASSSYDDRGHQPQHF. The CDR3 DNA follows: TGTGCCAGCAGTTCCTACGATGACAGGGGGCATCAGCCCCAGCATTTT.

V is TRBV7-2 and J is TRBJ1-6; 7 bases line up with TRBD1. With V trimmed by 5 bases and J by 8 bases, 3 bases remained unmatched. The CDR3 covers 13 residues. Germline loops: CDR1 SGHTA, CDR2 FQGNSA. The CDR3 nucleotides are TGTGCCAGCAGCCCCGACAGGGATTCACCCCTCCACTTT. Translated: CASSPDRDSPLHF.

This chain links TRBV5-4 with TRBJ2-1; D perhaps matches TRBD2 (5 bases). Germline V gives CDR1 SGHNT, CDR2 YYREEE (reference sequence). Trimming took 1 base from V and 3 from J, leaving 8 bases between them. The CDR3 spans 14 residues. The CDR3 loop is CASSLTGNYNEQFF. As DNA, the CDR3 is TGTGCCAGCAGCTTGACGGGGAACTACAATGAGCAGTTCTTC.

CDR3 coding DNA: TGCGCCAGCAGCCTCATGGGTGGGGGGACGAACACTGAAGCTTTCTTT. Translating gives CASSLMGGGTNTEAFF. J is TRBJ1-1 and V is TRBV4-3; tentatively, D is TRBD1 (5 bases). The CDR3 covers 16 residues. V lost 4 bases and J 1 base, leaving 16 bases between the germline ends. Per germline, CDR1 LGHNA and CDR2 YSLEER.

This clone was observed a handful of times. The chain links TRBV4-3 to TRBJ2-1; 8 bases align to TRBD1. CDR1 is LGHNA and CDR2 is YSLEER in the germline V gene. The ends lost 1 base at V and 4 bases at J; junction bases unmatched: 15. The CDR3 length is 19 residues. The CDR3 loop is CASSQGSPTQGVLYNEQFF. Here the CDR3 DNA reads TGCGCCAGCAGCCAAGGATCCCCGACACAGGGGGTCTTATACAATGAGCAGTTCTTC.

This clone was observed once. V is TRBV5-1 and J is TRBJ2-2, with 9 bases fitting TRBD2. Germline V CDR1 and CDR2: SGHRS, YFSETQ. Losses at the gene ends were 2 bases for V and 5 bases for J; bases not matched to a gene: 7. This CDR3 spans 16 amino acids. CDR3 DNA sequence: TGCGCCAGCAGCTTCGGAGCGGGGGGCGAAACCGGGGAGCTGTTTTTT. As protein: CASSFGAGGETGELFF.

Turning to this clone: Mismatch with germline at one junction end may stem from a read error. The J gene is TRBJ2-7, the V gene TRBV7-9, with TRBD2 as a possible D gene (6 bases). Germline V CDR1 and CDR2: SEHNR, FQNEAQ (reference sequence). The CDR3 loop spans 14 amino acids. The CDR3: CSSSYPVEGYEQYF. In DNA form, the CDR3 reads TGTTCCAGCAGCTACCCAGTGGAGGGCTACGAGCAGTACTTC.